The 8 T cell receptor beta chains below were found in one sample sequenced in a study of CXCR3-negative and CXCR3-positive naive CD8 T cells. Whole-study results and caveats: CXCR3-positive naive cells carried more hydrophobic TRB CDR3s than CXCR3-negative ones.

Antigens for these TCRs are unknown. UMI labels and 5' RACE were used to prepare the TRB cDNA libraries. TCRdb reprocessed the 5' RACE reads; each CDR3 protein has one entry and no DNA is given. Listed are fewer than 140,000 distinct CDR3 sequences; over 0.35% falls within the top ten. The sample taken for sequencing was naive CXCR3+ CD8+ T cells from blood. Indicated subset: CD45RO-CCR7+CD27+CD95- naive CD8+ T cells expressing CXCR3 (TNR3+). All receptors derive from a human donor in good health. Some clones in this sample may be carry-over from other donors' samples.

The CDR3 spells CASSFWTGNTEAFF. This chain connects TRBV7-9 to TRBJ1-1. This CDR3 has 14 amino acids. Germline CDR1 SEHNR, CDR2 FQNEAQ (reference sequence).

The chain has TRBV7-6 and TRBJ2-5; without DNA, the TCRdb call of TRBD1 cannot be checked. The CDR3 totals 14 residues. Germline V gives CDR1 SGHVS, CDR2 FNYEAQ. CDR3 residues: CASSSLVGEETQYF.

This chain links TRBV7-9 with TRBJ1-1; as DNA is missing, the TRBD1 call by TCRdb cannot be tested. Germline V gene lookup returns CDR1 SEHNR and CDR2 FQNEAQ (reference sequence). The CDR3 is 16 residues long. This CDR3 is CASSFYRGRVNTEAFF.

The chain has TRBV4-3 and TRBJ1-3. CDR3 length: 15 residues. CDR1 is LGHNA, CDR2 YSLEER, per germline. CDR3 in amino acids: CASSQDRANGNTIYF.

This chain joins TRBV29-1 and TRBJ2-1; TCRdb indicates TRBD1, and absent DNA this call remains unverified. CDR1 and CDR2 from the germline V gene are SQVTM and ANQGSEA. The CDR3 totals 14 residues. The CDR3 reads CSALGGTGHNEQFF.

This rearrangement joins TRBV20-1 to TRBJ2-1; TCRdb outputs TRBD2, but without DNA this stays unchecked. The CDR3 consists of 17 residues. In germline, CDR1 is DFQATT, CDR2 SNEGSKA (reference sequence). Here the CDR3 reads CSARDRLTSGKDNEQFF.

The chain has TRBV29-1 and TRBJ2-7; there is no DNA to check the TCRdb D call of TRBD1. The CDR3 sequence is 13 residues long. Germline loops: CDR1 SQVTM, CDR2 ANQGSEA. CDR3 residues: CSVDTGISYEQYF.

This rearrangement joins TRBV4-3 to TRBJ2-1; TCRdb names TRBD1, which stays unverified in the absence of DNA. Looked up from germline, CDR1 is LGHNA and CDR2 is YSLEER. This CDR3 is built from 16 residues. The CDR3 here is CASSQDRGQGLNEQFF.